These 10 T cell receptor beta chains share one sample of origin, sequenced in a study of PD-1 blockade in classical Hodgkin lymphoma. Brentuximab vedotin exposure varied among the patients, all of whom had relapsed after autologous stem cell transplantation. The protocol was immunoSEQ multiplex PCR, while the TCRdb copy is restricted to in-frame clones and leaves out a portion. The table includes roughly 61,000 clones, roughly nine tenths detected once. Sample: peripheral blood mononuclear cells (PBMCs), taken at baseline. These TCRs come from a human donor with classical Hodgkin lymphoma.

The rearrangement uses TRBV29-1 and TRBJ1-6; D is uncertain. Germline CDR1 and CDR2: SQVTM and ANQGSEA. Trimming removed 1 base from V and 6 bases from J, with 13 bases in between. The CDR3 is 15 amino acids. CDR3 amino acids: CSVEADGNPNSPLHF. The CDR3 DNA reads TGCAGCGTTGAAGCAGACGGAAACCCTAATTCACCCCTCCACTTT.

On this clone itself: Other DNA sequences within the sample encode an identical CDR3. The CDR3 nucleotides are TGTGCCAGCAGCCTCAGCGGGGGTTACACCGGGGAGCTGTTTTTT. Translating gives CASSLSGGYTGELFF. V usage is TRBV5-8 and J usage is TRBJ2-2, with 8 bases matching TRBD2. The CDR3 spans 15 residues. With V trimmed by 4 bases and J by 3 bases, 5 bases remained unmatched. The V gene's germline CDR1 is SGHTS and CDR2 YDEGEE.

The rearrangement links TRBV6-6 to TRBJ2-5; 12 bases align to TRBD2. Germline V gives CDR1 MNHNY, CDR2 SVGAGI (reference sequence). The CDR3 loop spans 15 amino acids. V lost 2 bases and J lost 5; bases outside the gene matches: 3. CDR3: CASSYSLAGGETQYF. CDR3 sequence (DNA): TGTGCCAGCAGTTACAGCCTAGCGGGGGGGGAGACCCAGTACTTC.

The chain is built from TRBV18 and TRBJ1-3; perhaps TRBD1 as D (5 bases). The CDR3 has 15 amino acids. Germline V lookup: CDR1 KGHSH, CDR2 LQKENI. Trimming removed 5 bases from V and 1 base from J, with 12 bases in between. The CDR3 region has the DNA TGTGCCAGCTCAACTACAACAGGTTCTGGAAACACCATATATTTT. Its protein is CASSTTTGSGNTIYF.

The chain is built from TRBV27 and TRBJ1-5; D not resolved. Trimming took off 4 bases at V and 5 bases at J, with 18 bases between the two ends. The CDR3 extends over 16 amino acids. Germline CDR1 and CDR2: MNHEY and SMNVEV (reference sequence). CDR3 coding DNA: TGTGCCAGCAGTTCCCGAGGGCAAGGGCTACATCAGCCCCAGCATTTT. Translation gives CASSSRGQGLHQPQHF.

This chain uses TRBV18 with TRBJ1-1, with D uncertain. Per the germline V gene, CDR1 is KGHSH and CDR2 is LQKENI. The CDR3 contains 14 residues. V was pared by 3 bases and J by 2 bases, with 10 bases between. The CDR3, as DNA: TGTGCCAGCTCACCCCCGCAGGTAAACACTGAAGCTTTCTTT. Its protein is CASSPPQVNTEAFF.

V is TRBV18 and J is TRBJ2-7, with a tentative D call TRBD1 (6 bases). The CDR3 consists of 15 residues. Germline CDR1 KGHSH, CDR2 LQKENI. The ends were cut back, 3 bases at V and 7 bases at J, with 19 bases in the middle. The CDR3 nucleotides read TGTGCCAGCTCACCGGGAACAGGGTTAGGCGGGGAGCAGTACTTC. Translated: CASSPGTGLGGEQYF.

This clone was found once. The gene calls are TRBV5-1 and TRBJ1-1, with D unclear. From germline, CDR1 is SGHRS and CDR2 YFSETQ. V lost 1 base to trimming and J lost 2 bases, with 9 bases between them. There are 14 residues in the CDR3. CDR3 bases: TGCGCCAGCAGCTTGCTGGGGAGTAACACTGAAGCTTTCTTT. This sequence encodes CASSLLGSNTEAFF.

Here the CDR3 reads CASSQALRLAPLHF. The CDR3 region has the DNA TGCGCCAGCAGCCAAGCGCTAAGGTTAGCACCCCTCCACTTT. This sequence joins TRBV4-1 and TRBJ1-6, with unresolved D. The germline V and J ends were trimmed by 1 base and 11 bases, with 12 bases remaining between them. The CDR3 extends over 14 amino acids. In germline, CDR1 is MGHRA, CDR2 YSYEKL.

This chain links TRBV19 with TRBJ1-6; no clear D. CDR1 LNHDA and CDR2 SQIVND come from the germline V gene (reference sequence). This CDR3 spans 15 amino acids. V dropped 3 bases and J dropped 7 bases, with 13 bases sitting between them. The CDR3 region has the DNA TGTGCCAGTAGTATTGGAACCGGGCTGAATTCACCCCTCCACTTT. Amino acids: CASSIGTGLNSPLHF.